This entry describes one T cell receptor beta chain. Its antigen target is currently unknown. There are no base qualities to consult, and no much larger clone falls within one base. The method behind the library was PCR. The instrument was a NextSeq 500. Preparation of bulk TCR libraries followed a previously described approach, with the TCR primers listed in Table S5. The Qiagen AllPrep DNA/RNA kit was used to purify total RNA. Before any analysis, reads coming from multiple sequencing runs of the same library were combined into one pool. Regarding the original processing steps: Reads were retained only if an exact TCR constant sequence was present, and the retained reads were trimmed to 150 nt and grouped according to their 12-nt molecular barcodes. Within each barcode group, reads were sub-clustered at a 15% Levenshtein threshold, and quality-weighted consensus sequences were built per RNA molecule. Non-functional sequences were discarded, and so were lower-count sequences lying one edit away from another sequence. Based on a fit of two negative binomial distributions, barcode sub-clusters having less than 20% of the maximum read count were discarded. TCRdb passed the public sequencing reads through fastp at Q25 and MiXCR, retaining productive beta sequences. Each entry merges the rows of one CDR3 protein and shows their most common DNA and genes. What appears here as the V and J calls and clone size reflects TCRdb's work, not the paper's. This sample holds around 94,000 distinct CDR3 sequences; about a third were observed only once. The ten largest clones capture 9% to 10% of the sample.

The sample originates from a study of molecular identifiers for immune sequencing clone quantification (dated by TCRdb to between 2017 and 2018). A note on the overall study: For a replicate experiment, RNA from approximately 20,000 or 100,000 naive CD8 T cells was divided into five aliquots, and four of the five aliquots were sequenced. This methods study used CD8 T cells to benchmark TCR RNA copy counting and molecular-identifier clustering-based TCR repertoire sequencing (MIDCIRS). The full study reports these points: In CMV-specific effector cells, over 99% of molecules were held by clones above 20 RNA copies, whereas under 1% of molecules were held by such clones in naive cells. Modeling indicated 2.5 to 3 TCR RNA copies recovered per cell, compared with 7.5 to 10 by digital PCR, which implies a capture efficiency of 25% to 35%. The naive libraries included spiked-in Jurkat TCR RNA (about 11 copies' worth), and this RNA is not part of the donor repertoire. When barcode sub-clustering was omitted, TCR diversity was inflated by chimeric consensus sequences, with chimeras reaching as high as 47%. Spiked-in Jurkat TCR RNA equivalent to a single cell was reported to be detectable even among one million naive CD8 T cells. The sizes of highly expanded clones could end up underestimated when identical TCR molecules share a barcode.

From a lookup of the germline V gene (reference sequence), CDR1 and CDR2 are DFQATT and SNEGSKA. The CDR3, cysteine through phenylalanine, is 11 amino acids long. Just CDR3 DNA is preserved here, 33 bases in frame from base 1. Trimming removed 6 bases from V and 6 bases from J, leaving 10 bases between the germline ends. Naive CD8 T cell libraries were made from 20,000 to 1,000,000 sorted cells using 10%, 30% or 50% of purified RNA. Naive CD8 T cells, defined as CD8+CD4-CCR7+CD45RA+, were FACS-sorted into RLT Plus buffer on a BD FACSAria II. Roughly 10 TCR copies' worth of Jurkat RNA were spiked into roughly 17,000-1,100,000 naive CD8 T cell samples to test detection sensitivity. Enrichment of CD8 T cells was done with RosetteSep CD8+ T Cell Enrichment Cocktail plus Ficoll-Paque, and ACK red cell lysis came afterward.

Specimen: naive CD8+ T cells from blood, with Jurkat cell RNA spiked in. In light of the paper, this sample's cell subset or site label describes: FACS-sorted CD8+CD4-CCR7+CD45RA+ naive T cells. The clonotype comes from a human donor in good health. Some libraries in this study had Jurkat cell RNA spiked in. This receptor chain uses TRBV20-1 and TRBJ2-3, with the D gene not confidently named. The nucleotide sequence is TGCAGTGCCCGCCAGATGGATACGCAGTATTTT. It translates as CSARQMDTQYF.